Each of the 12 T cell receptor beta chains below was sequenced from the same sample in a study of HIV-infected patients and healthy controls (dated by TCRdb to the mid-2010s). Whole blood was used without cell fractionation, so the repertoire reflected all unsorted peripheral T cells. The library came from 5' RACE. This sample was sequenced with an Illumina MiSeq. Approximately 0.5 ug RNA was reverse transcribed with SuperScript III using primers against the alpha and beta constant regions. Separate libraries for the alpha and beta chains were generated through chain-specific third strand synthesis that incorporated multiplexing indices. TCRdb's own reprocessing of the public reads used fastp at Q25 and MiXCR and kept productive beta chains. Rows matching on CDR3 protein sequence are summarized as one entry with the most common DNA and genes. The sample records about 15,000 distinct CDR3 sequences, over 5% of which are singletons. Of the sample, 1.5% to 2% is held by the ten largest clones.

Sequencing used blood. The receptors derive from an adult in good health.

This sequence joins TRBV20-1 and TRBJ1-2; unclear D gene. Germline values: CDR1 DFQATT, CDR2 SNEGSKA (reference sequence). V was shortened by 6 bases and J by 0 bases, with 17 bases between the two germline ends. The CDR3 runs 15 residues. The DNA for the CDR3 is TGCAGTGCCATTCGTGACGCAACCCCTAACTATGGCTACACCTTC. This encodes CSAIRDATPNYGYTF.

The sample holds many counts of this clonotype. The chain joins TRBV6-2 or TRBV6-3 to TRBJ1-2, with unresolved D. Germline V gives CDR1 MNHEY, CDR2 SVGEGT. CDR3 size: 15 residues. The germline V and J ends were trimmed by 0 bases and 2 bases, with 10 bases remaining between them. The CDR3 bases are TGTGCCAGCAGTTACTCGAGTAGGATCAACTATGGCTACACCTTC. It encodes CASSYSSRINYGYTF.

This clonotype ranks as medium-sized. V and J are TRBV12-3 or TRBV12-4 and TRBJ2-5; D is perhaps TRBD2 (5 bases). This CDR3 comprises 14 residues. The ends were cut back, 5 bases at V and 5 bases at J, with 15 bases in the middle. The CDR3 loop is CASSQERDGETQYF. CDR3 DNA: TGTGCCAGCAGTCAAGAACGGGATGGCGAGACCCAGTACTTC.

This clonotype appeared many times. The J gene is TRBJ1-2, the V gene TRBV12-3 or TRBV12-4; D is undetermined. CDR3 length: 14 amino acids. V was shortened by 8 bases and J by 6 bases, with 19 bases between the two germline ends. CDR3 sequence (DNA): TGTGCCAGCCGACCCGGTCCCCCTTTTAATGGCTACACCTTC. Translation: CASRPGPPFNGYTF.

This clonotype was counted ten times or more. The V and J genes are TRBV4-2 and TRBJ2-4, with D unresolved. CDR1 LGHNA and CDR2 YNFKEQ come from the germline V gene. The CDR3 is made up of 19 amino acids. Between the trimmed V and J ends, which lost 0 bases and 7 bases, there was a span of 25 bases. The CDR3 sequence is CASSQDLNLVANRENIQYF. The CDR3 coding sequence is TGTGCCAGCAGCCAAGATCTTAACCTCGTAGCCAATCGCGAGAACATTCAGTACTTC.

The V gene is TRBV12-3 or TRBV12-4, the J gene TRBJ1-3, with D unclear. The length of the CDR3 is 15 residues. Trimming pared 10 bases from V and 4 bases from J, leaving 20 bases between. For the CDR3, the DNA is TGTGCCACCCACCTCCTAGGGTCTTGGGGAAACACCATATATTTT. Translation: CATHLLGSWGNTIYF.

This clonotype came up a few times. V and J are TRBV12-3 or TRBV12-4 and TRBJ1-5; D is possibly TRBD1 (6 bases). The ends were cut back, 3 bases at V and 6 bases at J, with 12 bases in the middle. The CDR3 consists of 14 residues. Here the CDR3 DNA reads TGTGCCAGCAGTTTTAGGGGGTCGGGTCAGCCCCAGCATTTT. This sequence encodes CASSFRGSGQPQHF.

The table lists this clonotype with many counts. This chain connects TRBV19 to TRBJ2-3; weak D call: TRBD2 (5 bases). This CDR3 is 14 amino acids long. Germline-derived CDR1 and CDR2 are LNHDA and SQIVND (reference sequence). V was clipped by 2 bases and J by 6 bases, with 12 bases between them. In DNA, the CDR3 is TGTGCCAGTAGTATAAGGCAGCGGCCGGATACGCAGTATTTT. Protein product: CASSIRQRPDTQYF.

This clonotype was recorded at least ten times. This chain connects TRBV25-1 to TRBJ2-5; possibly TRBD1 or TRBD2 for D (5 bases each). V was cut by 9 bases and J by 2 bases, with 16 bases left in between. The CDR3 sequence is 14 residues long. CDR1 and CDR2 from the germline V gene are MGHDK and SYGVNS. CDR3 sequence reads: CASKRRQGQETQYF. The CDR3 DNA sequence: TGTGCCAGTAAGAGGAGGCAGGGTCAAGAGACCCAGTACTTC.

This clonotype was counted many times. The rearrangement uses TRBV3-1 and TRBJ2-1; 11 nucleotides match TRBD2. The germline gives CDR1 LGHDT, CDR2 YNNKEL (reference sequence). V lost 2 bases, J lost 8 bases, and 5 bases stayed unmatched. This CDR3 region has 15 residues. DNA of the CDR3: TGTGCCAGCAGCCAACCGGGACTAGCGGTAGATGAGCAGTTCTTC. It codes for CASSQPGLAVDEQFF.

V is TRBV10-3 and J is TRBJ2-3; D possibly corresponds to TRBD1 (5 bases). The CDR3 has 17 amino acids. The V end lost 6 bases, the J end lost 4 bases, and 23 bases lay between the germline ends. CDR1 is ENHRY and CDR2 is SYGVKD in the germline V gene. CDR3 bases: TGTGCCATCAGCGGACCAAAGACAGTGACGGCCCCAGATACGCAGTATTTT. It is translated as CAISGPKTVTAPDTQYF.

This clonotype was observed many times. V usage is TRBV10-3 and J usage is TRBJ2-3; 9 bases fit TRBD2. Germline CDR1 reads ENHRY; CDR2 reads SYGVKD. The CDR3 is 14 residues long. Germline trimming cut 7 bases from V and 4 bases from J; bases unmatched to any gene: 6. CDR3 residues: CAITSGTSSDTQYF. The DNA for the CDR3 is TGTGCCATCACCTCCGGGACTAGCTCAGATACGCAGTATTTT.